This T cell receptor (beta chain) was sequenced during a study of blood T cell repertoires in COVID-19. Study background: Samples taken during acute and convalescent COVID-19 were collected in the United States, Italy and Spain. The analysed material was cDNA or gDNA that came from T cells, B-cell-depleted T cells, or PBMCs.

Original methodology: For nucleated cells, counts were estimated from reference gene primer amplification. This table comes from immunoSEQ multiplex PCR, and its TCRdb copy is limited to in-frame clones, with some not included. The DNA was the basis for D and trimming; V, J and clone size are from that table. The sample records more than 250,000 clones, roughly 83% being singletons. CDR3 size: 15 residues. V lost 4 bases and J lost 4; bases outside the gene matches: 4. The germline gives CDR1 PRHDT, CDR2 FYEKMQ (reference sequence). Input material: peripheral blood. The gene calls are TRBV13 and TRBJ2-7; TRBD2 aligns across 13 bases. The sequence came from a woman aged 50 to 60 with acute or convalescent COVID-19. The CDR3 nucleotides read TGTGCCAGCAGCTCCCGGACTAGCGGGAGTTACGAGCAGTACTTC. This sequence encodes CASSSRTSGSYEQYF.